The 3 T cell receptor beta chains below come from one sample, sequenced in a study of blood T cell repertoires in COVID-19. The data were produced by immunoSEQ multiplex PCR, yet TCRdb's version contains in-frame clones alone and is incomplete. Among about 260,000 clones listed, over 75% were seen once. Sequenced input: peripheral blood. Receptors originate from a human donor in a cohort sampled during active COVID-19.

The chain employs TRBV7-2 and TRBJ2-2; 9 bases match TRBD2. Germline V lookup: CDR1 SGHTA, CDR2 FQGNSA. Trimming removed 2 bases from V and 4 bases from J; junction bases left unmatched: 5. This CDR3 has 16 amino acids. The CDR3, as DNA: TGTGCCAGCAGCTTAAGGGTAGCGGGGGCCACCGGGGAGCTGTTTTTT. This translates into CASSLRVAGATGELFF.

This chain connects TRBV6-5 to TRBJ2-3; TRBD1 agrees at 7 bases. This CDR3 has 15 amino acids. Germline CDR1 reads MNHEY; CDR2 reads SVGAGI. J gave up 6 bases and V 5 bases, and 11 bases lay outside the gene matches. The CDR3 coding sequence is TGTGCCAGCAGTCGGACAGGCCAAGGTGGGGATACGCAGTATTTT. It translates to CASSRTGQGGDTQYF.

The chain joins TRBV10-3 to TRBJ1-5; the D is unclear. CDR3 length equals 17 residues. Germline V lookup: CDR1 ENHRY, CDR2 SYGVKD. V lost 3 bases to trimming and J lost 1 base, with 16 bases between them. The CDR3 loop reads CAISDPLGLRSNQPQHF. DNA of the CDR3: TGTGCCATCAGTGATCCTTTAGGACTACGGAGCAATCAGCCCCAGCATTTT.